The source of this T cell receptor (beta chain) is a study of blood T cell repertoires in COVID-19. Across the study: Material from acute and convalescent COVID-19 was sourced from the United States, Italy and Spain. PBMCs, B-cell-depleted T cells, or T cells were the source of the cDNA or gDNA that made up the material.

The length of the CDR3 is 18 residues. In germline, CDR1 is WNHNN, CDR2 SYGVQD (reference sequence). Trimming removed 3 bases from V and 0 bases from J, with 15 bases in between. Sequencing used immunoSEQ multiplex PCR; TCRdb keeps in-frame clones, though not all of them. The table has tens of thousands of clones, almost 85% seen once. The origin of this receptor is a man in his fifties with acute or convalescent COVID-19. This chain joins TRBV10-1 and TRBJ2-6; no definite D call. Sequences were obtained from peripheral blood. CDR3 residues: CASSDYRMGSSGANVLTF. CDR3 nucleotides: TGCGCCAGCAGTGACTATCGTATGGGCTCCTCTGGGGCCAACGTCCTGACTTTC.